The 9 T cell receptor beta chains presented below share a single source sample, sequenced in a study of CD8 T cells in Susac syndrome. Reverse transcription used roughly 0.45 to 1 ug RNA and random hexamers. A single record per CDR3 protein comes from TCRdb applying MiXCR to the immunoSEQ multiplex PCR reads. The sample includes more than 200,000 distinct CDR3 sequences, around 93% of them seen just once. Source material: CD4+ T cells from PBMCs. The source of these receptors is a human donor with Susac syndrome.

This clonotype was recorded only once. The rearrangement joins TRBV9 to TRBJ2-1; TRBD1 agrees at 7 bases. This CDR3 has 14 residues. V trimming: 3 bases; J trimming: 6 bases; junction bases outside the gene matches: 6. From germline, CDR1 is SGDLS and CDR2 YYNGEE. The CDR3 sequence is CASSASDRFNEQFF. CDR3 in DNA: TGTGCCAGCAGCGCGTCGGACAGGTTCAATGAGCAGTTCTTC.

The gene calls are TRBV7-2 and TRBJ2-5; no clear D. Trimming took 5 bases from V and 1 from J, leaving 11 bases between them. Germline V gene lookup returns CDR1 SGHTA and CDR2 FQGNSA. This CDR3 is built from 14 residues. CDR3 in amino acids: CASSRRQTQETQYF. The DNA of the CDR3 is TGTGCCAGCAGCCGACGACAAACCCAAGAGACCCAGTACTTC. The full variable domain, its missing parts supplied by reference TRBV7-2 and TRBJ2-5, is GAGVSQSPSNKVTEKGKDVELRCDPISGHTALYWYRQSLGQGLEFLIYFQGNSAPDKSGLPSDRFSAERTGGSVSTLTIQRTQQEDSAVYLCASSRRQTQETQYFGPGTRLLVL.

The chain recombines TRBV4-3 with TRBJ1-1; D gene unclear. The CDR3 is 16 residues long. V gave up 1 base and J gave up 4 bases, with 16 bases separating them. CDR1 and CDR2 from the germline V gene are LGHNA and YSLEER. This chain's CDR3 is CASSQALGQASTEAFF. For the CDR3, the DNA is TGCGCCAGCAGCCAAGCGTTAGGGCAGGCGAGCACTGAAGCTTTCTTT.

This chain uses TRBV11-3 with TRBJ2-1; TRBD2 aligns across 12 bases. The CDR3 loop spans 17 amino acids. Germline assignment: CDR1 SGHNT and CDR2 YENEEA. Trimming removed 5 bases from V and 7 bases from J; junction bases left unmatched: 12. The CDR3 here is CASSQPRLAGVRNEQFF. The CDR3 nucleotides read TGTGCCAGCAGCCAACCTCGACTAGCGGGGGTGAGGAATGAGCAGTTCTTC.

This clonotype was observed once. This CDR3 is CAWSGQSRDRWEQYF. Here the CDR3 DNA reads TGTGCCTGGAGTGGGCAGTCAAGAGACCGCTGGGAGCAGTACTTC. The rearrangement joins TRBV30 to TRBJ2-7; D is ambiguous. Germline-derived CDR1 and CDR2 are GTSNPN and SVGIG (reference sequence). CDR3 size: 15 residues. Trimming removed 1 base from V and 7 bases from J, with 20 bases in between. Full variable domain (remainder filled in from reference TRBV30 and TRBJ2-7): SQTIHQWPATLVQPVGSPLSLECTVEGTSNPNLYWYRQAAGRGLQLLFYSVGIGQISSEVPQNLSASRPQDRQFILSSKKLLLSDSGFYLCAWSGQSRDRWEQYFGPGTRLTVT.

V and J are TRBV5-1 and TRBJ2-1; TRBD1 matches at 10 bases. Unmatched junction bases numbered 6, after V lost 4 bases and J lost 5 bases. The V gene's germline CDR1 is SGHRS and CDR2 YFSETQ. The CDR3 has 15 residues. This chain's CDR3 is CASSLDRGRDNEQFF. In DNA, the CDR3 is TGCGCCAGCAGCCTTGACAGGGGGCGCGACAATGAGCAGTTCTTC.

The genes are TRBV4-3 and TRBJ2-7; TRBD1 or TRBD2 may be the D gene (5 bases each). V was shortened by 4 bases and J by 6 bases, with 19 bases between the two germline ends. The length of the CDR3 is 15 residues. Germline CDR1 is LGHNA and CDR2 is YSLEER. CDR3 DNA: TGCGCCAGCAGCCGAGGGACGGACGACGACCTCGAGCAGTACTTC. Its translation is CASSRGTDDDLEQYF.

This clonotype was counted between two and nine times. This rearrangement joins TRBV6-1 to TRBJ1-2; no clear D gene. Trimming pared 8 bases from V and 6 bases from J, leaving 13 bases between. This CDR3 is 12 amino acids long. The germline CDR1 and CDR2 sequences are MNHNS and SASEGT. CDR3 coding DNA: TGTGCCAGCGGGGAGTTCGAGGATGGCTACACCTTC. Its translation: CASGEFEDGYTF.

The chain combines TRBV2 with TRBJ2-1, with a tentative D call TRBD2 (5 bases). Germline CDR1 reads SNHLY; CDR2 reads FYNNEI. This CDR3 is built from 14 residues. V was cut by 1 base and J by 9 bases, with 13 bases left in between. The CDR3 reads CASSEEVGAAEQFF. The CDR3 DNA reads TGTGCCAGCAGTGAAGAAGTTGGAGCGGCTGAGCAGTTCTTC.